In this sample, the clone carrying this TCR beta chain turned up a few times. The antigen remains unidentified. These data are taken from a study of T cell repertoires in ileal Crohn's disease. The V gene's germline CDR1 is SEHNR and CDR2 FQNEAQ (reference sequence). V lost 4 bases to trimming and J lost 8 bases; unmatched junction nucleotides: 13. This CDR3 has 15 amino acids. Whole-study results and caveats: Within the first postoperative year, endoscopy came at median roughly 7.3 months. All patients with clonality above 26.8% had endoscopic recurrence. High-frequency clones were more common in sorted CD8 than CD4 cells.

Each sample's TCRB immunosequencing used 500 to 550 nanograms of biopsy DNA. The assay was immunoSEQ multiplex PCR, and TCRdb's table has in-frame clones only and misses some. The repertoire holds approximately 11,000 clones, approximately 85% seen once, with approximately 7% in the top ten. Time point reported: neoterminal ileum biopsy at postoperative endoscopy, about 6 months after surgery. The V call is TRBV7-9, the J call TRBJ1-2; 7 positions match TRBD1. Sequencing was carried out using ileal tissue. This clonotype was obtained from an adult with Crohn's disease. CDR3 sequence (DNA): TGTGCCAGCAGCTCACACAGGGGAGTCTCTAAGGGCTACACCTTC. This sequence encodes CASSSHRGVSKGYTF.